The T cell receptor beta chain under discussion was sequenced for a study of identical twins. General study points: While abundant cord blood beta clonotypes carried fewer insertions, memory repertoires showed no such pattern. Models underestimated TCR alpha sharing (out-of-frame) in monozygotic twins.

There are many counts of this clonotype. Its matching antigen is unknown. CDR3 length equals 12 residues. Trimming cost V 5 bases and J 9 bases, with 13 bases left between them. One entry per CDR3 protein results from TCRdb running MiXCR on the 5' RACE reads. Of over 500,000 distinct CDR3 sequences in the sample, about 20% were seen once. Another study also made use of these data, one on T cells expressing NK-cell markers.

This receptor was obtained from a woman aged 18-30 years in good health. The chain links TRBV12-3 or TRBV12-4 to TRBJ1-1; D is undetermined. Sample: CD4+ T cells sorted from blood. DNA for the CDR3: TGTGCCAGCAGTAAGGACGTTATTAAAGCTTTCTTT. It encodes CASSKDVIKAFF.